The 9 T cell receptor beta chains in this list originate from one sample, sequenced in a study of blood T cell repertoires in COVID-19. The data were produced by immunoSEQ multiplex PCR, yet TCRdb's version contains in-frame clones alone and is incomplete. Altogether 150,000 to 200,000 clones are present, 60% to 80% being singletons, with the ten largest covering 15% to 20%. The material sequenced was peripheral blood. These TCRs come from a man aged 60 to 69 with active or convalescent COVID-19.

This clone was seen repeatedly, ten times or more. The V gene is TRBV6-5, the J gene TRBJ2-7; 10 bases line up with TRBD2. Germline trimming cut 7 bases from V and 2 bases from J; bases unmatched to any gene: 5. Germline V gene lookup returns CDR1 MNHEY and CDR2 SVGAGI. The CDR3 extends over 14 amino acids. The chain's CDR3 is CASTPSGSPYEQYF. CDR3 nucleotide sequence: TGTGCCAGCACGCCTAGCGGGAGCCCCTACGAGCAGTACTTC.

V and J are TRBV19 and TRBJ2-3; D may be TRBD1 (5 bases). The V end was cut by 3 bases, the J end by 6 bases, with 13 bases between. The CDR3 contains 14 residues. Germline V gene lookup returns CDR1 LNHDA and CDR2 SQIVND (reference sequence). CDR3 residues: CASSIELSGDTQYF. For the CDR3, the DNA is TGTGCCAGTAGTATCGAACTTTCAGGGGATACGCAGTATTTT.

The table lists this clone with a few counts. The chain is built from TRBV6-2 or TRBV6-3 and TRBJ1-5; 8 positions agree with TRBD1. V dropped 5 bases and J dropped 2; count of bases not matched to a gene: 5. This CDR3 is 15 amino acids long. The V gene's germline CDR1 is MNHEY and CDR2 SVGEGT. CDR3 in amino acids: CASSIPDRGNQPQHF. The CDR3 DNA is TGTGCCAGCAGTATACCGGACAGGGGCAATCAGCCCCAGCATTTT.

The J gene is TRBJ2-4, the V gene TRBV28, with 10 bases matching TRBD2. Germline V gene lookup returns CDR1 MDHEN and CDR2 SYDVKM. With V trimmed by 6 bases and J by 3 bases, 5 bases remained unmatched. The CDR3 extends over 15 amino acids. The CDR3 DNA reads as TGTGCCAGCAGCCCTGCTAGCGGGGGCAAAAACATTCAGTACTTC. Its protein is CASSPASGGKNIQYF.

This chain uses TRBV5-4 with TRBJ1-2; 7 bases line up with TRBD1. This CDR3 comprises 15 residues. V trimming: 0 bases; J trimming: 7 bases; junction bases outside the gene matches: 9. Germline values: CDR1 SGHNT, CDR2 YYREEE (reference sequence). The CDR3 nucleotides are TGTGCCAGCAGCTTGGGCGGCAGGGGGACTAGTGGCTACACCTTC. Translation gives CASSLGGRGTSGYTF. The complete variable domain, with remaining parts taken from reference TRBV5-4 and TRBJ1-2, reads ETGVTQSPTHLIKTRGQQVTLRCSSQSGHNTVSWYQQALGQGPQFIFQYYREEENGRGNFPPRFSGLQFPNYSSELNVNALELDDSALYLCASSLGGRGTSGYTFGSGTRLTVV.

The chain recombines TRBV14 with TRBJ2-2, with 8 bases lining up with TRBD1. Germline V gene data show CDR1 as SGHDN and CDR2 as FVKESK. The CDR3 loop spans 16 amino acids. Trimming removed 4 bases from V and 4 bases from J; junction bases left unmatched: 8. CDR3 protein: CASSPRGQVRTGELFF. DNA of the CDR3: TGTGCCAGCAGCCCGCGGGGACAGGTTCGCACCGGGGAGCTGTTTTTT.

This clone occurred a few times. This rearrangement joins TRBV9 to TRBJ1-5; D perhaps matches TRBD1 (6 bases). The CDR3 sequence is 15 residues long. V was shortened by 5 bases and J by 7 bases, with 19 bases between the two germline ends. Germline V lookup: CDR1 SGDLS, CDR2 YYNGEE. The CDR3 DNA sequence: TGTGCCAGCAGTCCAGGGGTTAGGGCGGGCCAGCCCCAGCATTTT. Its protein is CASSPGVRAGQPQHF.

This rearrangement joins TRBV19 to TRBJ2-1, with D perhaps matching TRBD2 (6 bases). V was shortened by 7 bases and J by 0 bases, with 13 bases between the two germline ends. The V gene's germline CDR1 is LNHDA and CDR2 SQIVND (reference sequence). The CDR3 length is 15 residues. The chain's CDR3 is CASNPVSGSYNEQFF. CDR3 coding DNA: TGTGCCAGTAATCCGGTTAGCGGCTCCTACAATGAGCAGTTCTTC.

This clone was counted ten times or more. The CDR3 nucleotides read TGTGCCAGCAGCTTGGGACAACCCGGGGACGAGCAGTACTTC. This codes for CASSLGQPGDEQYF. The chain recombines TRBV5-8 with TRBJ2-7, with a possible D match to TRBD2 (5 bases). Germline V lookup: CDR1 SGHTS, CDR2 YDEGEE. V was trimmed by 0 bases and J by 5 bases, leaving 12 bases between them. This CDR3 is 14 amino acids long.